Described below is a single T cell receptor beta chain sequence and its context. V shed 1 base, J shed 8 bases, and the junction held 7 bases outside the gene matches. Germline CDR1 is SQVTM and CDR2 is ANQGSEA. The CDR3 is 15 amino acids. The data originate from a study of blood T cells in healthy people across ages. Combining a sample-barcoded 5' primer with a J-beta primer mix, a second PCR ran for 7 to 11 cycles. Each of the cDNA molecules was tagged by a template-switch adaptor with 12 random nucleotides. A single record per CDR3 protein comes from TCRdb applying MiXCR to the 5' RACE reads. The sample carries around 850,000 distinct CDR3 sequences, roughly 35% recorded once.

Material: blood. This TCR came from a man younger than 35 in good health. This sequence joins TRBV29-1 and TRBJ1-4; 10 bases fit TRBD1. The CDR3 sequence: CSVEVSGTGEEKLFF. DNA for the CDR3: TGCAGCGTTGAAGTATCGGGGACAGGGGAAGAAAAACTGTTTTTT.